This T cell receptor beta chain originates from a study of cytomegalovirus exposure and HLA in healthy donors. Overall study results and limits: Some V segments could not be told apart, so they were left out, TRBV6-2 and TRBV6-3 among them. TCR beta sequences reportedly predicted most subjects' HLA-A and HLA-B alleles accurately.

PCR used 60 Vbeta primers and 13 Jbeta primers. Using immunoSEQ multiplex PCR, the repertoire was profiled, and TCRdb retains in-frame clones only, with some absent. The table has 90,000 to 120,000 clones, around 85% seen once; the top ten hold around 2.3%. As concerns this clone: Its antigen is not identified.

From germline, CDR1 is MGHRA and CDR2 YSYEKL. The CDR3 covers 16 residues. The ends were cut back, 0 bases at V and 4 bases at J, with 13 bases in the middle. The sequenced sample was PBMCs. The chain carries TRBV4-1 and TRBJ1-5; tentative D call: TRBD1 (6 bases). The TCR was taken from a man aged 25 to 45 in good health and CMV-seronegative. CDR3: CASSQDPWQGNQPQHF. The CDR3 DNA sequence: TGCGCCAGCAGCCAAGATCCTTGGCAGGGGAATCAGCCCCAGCATTTT.